Detailed here is one T cell receptor beta chain. Its antigen is not identified. The data originate from a study of cytomegalovirus exposure and HLA in healthy donors. Study overall: HLA-typed donors contributed some 83 million unique TCRs, which were held in an early data release. Study outcomes and limitations: A later analysis found that most CMV-associated TCR beta chains appeared HLA-restricted.

Germline lookup yields CDR1 SGHRS and CDR2 YFSETQ. V was trimmed by 0 bases and J by 6 bases, leaving 9 bases between them. This CDR3 spans 13 amino acids. Vbeta (60) and Jbeta (13) primers were used in the PCR. The method was immunoSEQ multiplex PCR; TCRdb's version includes in-frame clones alone and lacks a portion of them. The sample lists approximately 100,000 clones, 74% seen once, with 2.6% in the top ten. The TCR originated in a man over 45 in good health and CMV-seropositive. The chain is built from TRBV5-1 and TRBJ1-2; D perhaps matches TRBD1 (6 bases). The sample comprised PBMCs. This chain's CDR3 is CASSLGRDNGYTF. CDR3 bases: TGCGCCAGCAGCTTGGGACGGGACAATGGCTACACCTTC.